The source of this T cell receptor beta chain is a study of cytomegalovirus exposure and HLA in healthy donors. Broader study findings: In vitro, three CMV-associated chains proved specific for CMV antigens.

Clones were sequenced by immunoSEQ multiplex PCR, and TCRdb holds only the in-frame ones, with some missing. The sample records 150,000 to 200,000 clones, about 80% being singletons. Regarding this clone: Its antigen is not identified.

Germline CDR1 is SGDLS and CDR2 is YYNGEE. The V and J ends lost 4 bases and 4 bases, in that order; junction bases with no gene match: 16. CDR3 size: 17 residues. Input material: PBMCs. The chain combines TRBV9 with TRBJ2-7, with 8 bases matching TRBD2. The receptor's source is a man between 18 and 35 years old in good health and CMV-seropositive. DNA of the CDR3: TGTGCCAGCAGCCCCCGCGCGGGGGGCCCCCGGGAGTACGAGCAGTACTTC. This sequence encodes CASSPRAGGPREYEQYF.